Following are 21 T cell receptor beta chains from one sample sequenced in a study of shared clonotypes between healthy human individuals. TCRdb's table, derived via immunoSEQ multiplex PCR, lists solely in-frame clones and lacks some. Of over a million clones listed, approximately 98.5% are singletons. Sequences were obtained from naive CD4+ T cells sorted from blood. This sample's subset: CD45RA+ positively selected. These receptors were obtained from a man aged 30 to 45 in good health.

The chain joins TRBV28 to TRBJ2-3; D is undetermined. The CDR3 runs 15 residues. The V gene's germline CDR1 is MDHEN and CDR2 SYDVKM. Between the trimmed V and J ends, which lost 2 bases and 2 bases, there was a span of 11 bases. The CDR3 region has the DNA TGTGCCAGCAGTTTAGCAGACCGGGCCACAGATACGCAGTATTTT. This gives the protein CASSLADRATDTQYF. Using reference TRBV28 and TRBJ2-3 for the parts outside the CDR3, the full variable domain is DVKVTQSSRYLVKRTGEKVFLECVQDMDHENMFWYRQDPGLGLRLIYFSYDVKMKEKGDIPEGYSVSREKKERFSLILESASTNQTSMYLCASSLADRATDTQYFGPGTRLTVL.

The V gene is TRBV19, the J gene TRBJ2-1; 16 positions agree with TRBD2. V shed 1 base and J 2 bases; nucleotides not matched to a gene: 8. The CDR3 runs 20 residues. Germline CDR1 and CDR2: LNHDA and SQIVND (reference sequence). The chain's CDR3 is CASSIGGTSGRAGPYNEQFF. CDR3 nucleotide sequence: TGTGCCAGTAGTATAGGCGGGACTAGCGGGAGGGCAGGGCCCTACAATGAGCAGTTCTTC.

The V gene is TRBV6-1, the J gene TRBJ2-5, with 11 bases identical to TRBD2. The V gene end was trimmed by 3 bases and the J gene end by 5 bases; junction bases not matched to a gene: 8. Germline V lookup: CDR1 MNHNS, CDR2 SASEGT. The CDR3 extends over 16 amino acids. The CDR3 DNA reads TGTGCCAGCAGTGACACTAGCGGGAGAATCAGTGAGACCCAGTACTTC. This translates into CASSDTSGRISETQYF.

The CDR3 reads CASRTLAGAYNEQFF. CDR3 nucleotides: TGCGCCAGCAGGACCCTAGCGGGAGCTTACAATGAGCAGTTCTTC. This chain uses TRBV4-1 with TRBJ2-1; 10 bases are a match to TRBD2. With 6 bases clipped from V and 4 bases from J, the junction kept 6 bases outside the gene matches. Germline V gives CDR1 MGHRA, CDR2 YSYEKL. This CDR3 spans 15 amino acids.

With regard to this clone: This sample also contains other DNA sequences that code for the same CDR3. The rearrangement joins TRBV5-5 to TRBJ2-3; D remains ambiguous. Per the germline V gene, CDR1 is SGHKS and CDR2 is YYEKEE (reference sequence). This CDR3 has 14 residues. The germline V and J ends were trimmed by 0 bases and 0 bases, with 5 bases remaining between them. CDR3 nucleotide sequence: TGTGCCAGCAGCTTGGATTCAAGCACAGATACGCAGTATTTT. Protein product: CASSLDSSTDTQYF.

A remark on this clone: The same CDR3 can be traced to other DNA sequences in this sample. The chain joins TRBV10-3 to TRBJ2-7, with TRBD2 as a possible D gene (6 bases). Germline-derived CDR1 and CDR2 are ENHRY and SYGVKD. With 8 bases removed from V and 1 base from J, the gap between germline ends came to 9 bases. The CDR3 is 12 amino acids. This CDR3 reads CAIGGSSYEQYF. In DNA form, the CDR3 reads TGTGCCATCGGAGGGTCTTCCTACGAGCAGTACTTC.

A single count supports this clone. The CDR3 DNA reads as TGTGCCAGCAGCGTACAGTCAGGGCCTTCCTACGAGCAGTACTTC. Its protein is CASSVQSGPSYEQYF. The genes are TRBV9 and TRBJ2-7, with D tentatively TRBD1 (5 bases). The CDR3 runs 15 residues. In germline, CDR1 is SGDLS, CDR2 YYNGEE. V was trimmed by 1 base and J by 1 base, leaving 12 bases between them.

The V gene is TRBV11-2, the J gene TRBJ2-6; D remains ambiguous. The CDR3 has 15 residues. V shed 7 bases and J shed 4 bases, with 14 bases lying between them. Germline V gene data show CDR1 as SGHAT and CDR2 as FQNNGV. CDR3 sequence (DNA): TGTGCCAGCACCCCTCTTCCGGCGGGGGCCAACGTCCTGACTTTC. Translated: CASTPLPAGANVLTF. Full variable domain (missing parts from reference TRBV11-2 and TRBJ2-6): EAGVAQSPRYKIIEKRQSVAFWCNPISGHATLYWYQQILGQGPKLLIQFQNNGVVDDSQLPKDRFSAERLKGVDSTLKIQPAKLEDSAVYLCASTPLPAGANVLTFGAGSRLTVL.

This rearrangement joins TRBV7-9 to TRBJ2-1, with 11 positions matching TRBD2. This CDR3 has 15 amino acids. In germline, CDR1 is SEHNR, CDR2 FQNEAQ (reference sequence). The V segment lost 3 bases and the J segment 7 bases; nucleotides outside the gene matches: 5. The CDR3 coding sequence is TGTGCCAGCAGCTTGGTAGCGGGAGGGCGGAATGAGCAGTTCTTC. Its protein is CASSLVAGGRNEQFF. Using reference TRBV7-9 and TRBJ2-1 for the parts outside the CDR3, the full variable domain is DTGVSQNPRHKITKRGQNVTFRCDPISEHNRLYWYRQTLGQGPEFLTYFQNEAQLEKSRLLSDRFSAERPKGSFSTLEIQRTEQGDSAMYLCASSLVAGGRNEQFFGPGTRLTVL.

The genes are TRBV29-1 and TRBJ2-3, with 9 bases matching TRBD2. The CDR3 loop spans 15 amino acids. Germline V gene data show CDR1 as SQVTM and CDR2 as ANQGSEA. The V and J ends lost 3 bases and 5 bases, in that order; junction bases with no gene match: 9. The CDR3 DNA is TGCAGCGTTGAGTTGGGGCGGGAGGGGAGAGATACGCAGTATTTT. Translated, it gives CSVELGREGRDTQYF.

The genes are TRBV5-4 and TRBJ1-2; maybe TRBD1 (5 bases). Trimming pared 4 bases from V and 0 bases from J, leaving 13 bases between. Per germline, CDR1 SGHNT and CDR2 YYREEE (reference sequence). This CDR3 region has 15 residues. The CDR3 region is CASSPGTGTNYGYTF. For the CDR3, the DNA is TGTGCCAGCAGCCCAGGGACTGGTACTAACTATGGCTACACCTTC.

This chain uses TRBV5-1 with TRBJ1-1, with 9 bases that match TRBD1. The CDR3 contains 14 residues. CDR1 and CDR2 (germline): SGHRS, YFSETQ. J was trimmed by 10 bases and V by 0 bases; bases with no gene match: 7. CDR3 coding DNA: TGCGCCAGCAGCTTGGAAGAACAGGGGGCGCGAGCTTTCTTT. Translating gives CASSLEEQGARAFF.

This chain joins TRBV10-1 and TRBJ2-7; D remains unclear. The CDR3 has 13 residues. Germline CDR1 WNHNN, CDR2 SYGVQD (reference sequence). V lost 3 bases, J lost 1 base, and 7 bases lay in between. The CDR3 sequence is CASSDWQSYEQYF. As DNA, the CDR3 is TGCGCCAGCAGTGACTGGCAGTCCTACGAGCAGTACTTC.

This chain connects TRBV5-1 to TRBJ2-6; TRBD1 agrees at 9 bases. The CDR3 length is 22 residues. The trim removed 1 base at V and 2 bases at J, leaving 19 bases unmatched. The V gene's germline CDR1 is SGHRS and CDR2 YFSETQ. The CDR3 bases are TGCGCCAGCAGCTTGTATTTTGGACAGGGGAATAAAGGGAAGACTGGGGCCAACGTCCTGACTTTC. It encodes CASSLYFGQGNKGKTGANVLTF.

The V gene is TRBV6-5, the J gene TRBJ2-7; D is possibly TRBD2 (5 bases). Trimming took 7 bases from V and 3 from J, leaving 16 bases between them. Germline CDR1 and CDR2: MNHEY and SVGAGI. The CDR3 has 14 residues. The CDR3 loop is CASTPMSGGYEQYF. In nucleotides, the CDR3 is TGTGCCAGCACCCCGATGTCAGGAGGCTACGAGCAGTACTTC.

The chain joins TRBV19 to TRBJ2-3, with 7 bases identical to TRBD2. The CDR3 length is 13 residues. The junction had 4 bases not matched to a gene; V was cut back by 5 bases and J by 5 bases. CDR1 LNHDA and CDR2 SQIVND come from the germline V gene (reference sequence). The CDR3 bases are TGTGCCAGTAGTTATCAGCGGGGAGATACGCAGTATTTT. This translates into CASSYQRGDTQYF. Using reference TRBV19 and TRBJ2-3 for the parts outside the CDR3, the full variable domain is DGGITQSPKYLFRKEGQNVTLSCEQNLNHDAMYWYRQDPGQGLRLIYYSQIVNDFQKGDIAEGYSVSREKKESFPLTVTSAQKNPTAFYLCASSYQRGDTQYFGPGTRLTVL.

The chain has TRBV5-4 and TRBJ2-7; D assignment may be TRBD1 or TRBD2 (5 bases each). Germline assignment: CDR1 SGHNT and CDR2 YYREEE (reference sequence). The CDR3 is 14 amino acids. The V end lost 4 bases, the J end lost 7 bases, and 18 bases lay between the germline ends. The chain's CDR3 is CASSTRDRLGEQYF. The CDR3, as DNA: TGTGCCAGCAGCACTCGGGACCGTCTGGGGGAGCAGTACTTC.

A single count supports this clone. This chain joins TRBV5-1 and TRBJ2-5; D is undetermined. Trimming removed 4 bases at V and 5 bases at J, with 12 bases between. The length of the CDR3 is 13 residues. CDR1 is SGHRS and CDR2 is YFSETQ in the germline V gene. CDR3 coding DNA: TGCGCCAGCAGCCTGTTAGTAAAGGAGACCCAGTACTTC. Protein: CASSLLVKETQYF.

This clone turned up a few times. The chain employs TRBV27 and TRBJ2-7; D is possibly TRBD1 (6 bases). The CDR3 totals 13 residues. Trimming left V 6 bases short and J 5 bases short, with 14 bases between. Looked up from germline, CDR1 is MNHEY and CDR2 is SMNVEV (reference sequence). The CDR3 DNA reads TGTGCCAGCAGGCAAGACAGGTTCCACGAGCAGTACTTC. Translation gives CASRQDRFHEQYF.

Here the CDR3 DNA reads TGTGCCATCAGCCAGGGTAGCAATCAGCCCCAGCATTTT. Its translation: CAISQGSNQPQHF. The gene calls are TRBV10-3 and TRBJ1-5; D perhaps matches TRBD1 (5 bases). This CDR3 comprises 13 residues. Germline assignment: CDR1 ENHRY and CDR2 SYGVKD. V lost 6 bases and J 0 bases, leaving 6 bases between the germline ends.

The chain employs TRBV10-3 and TRBJ2-3; 11 bases line up with TRBD2. Germline CDR1 is ENHRY and CDR2 is SYGVKD. The length of the CDR3 is 17 residues. Trimming took 5 bases from V and 4 from J; bases not matched to a gene: 11. The CDR3 spells CAISPHLSGRAADTQYF. CDR3 nucleotides: TGTGCCATCAGTCCTCACCTTAGCGGGAGGGCCGCAGATACGCAGTATTTT.